Following are 11 T cell receptor beta chains from one sample sequenced in a study of T cells in localized non-small cell lung cancer. Clones were read by immunoSEQ multiplex PCR, and TCRdb kept only the in-frame ones, dropping some. The sample comprises roughly 20,000 clones, about nine tenths of which are singletons, and approximately 2.7% rests with the top ten. The sample consisted of peripheral blood, taken before any cancer treatment. The receptors derive from a woman aged 35 to 70 with stage I lung adenocarcinoma.

The V call is TRBV5-1, the J call TRBJ1-1, with D perhaps TRBD1 (6 bases). In germline, CDR1 is SGHRS, CDR2 YFSETQ. The V and J ends lost 0 bases and 4 bases respectively, with 19 bases between them. The CDR3 has 17 residues. This CDR3 is CASSLGWGSDRITEAFF. As DNA, the CDR3 is TGCGCCAGCAGCTTGGGGTGGGGCTCGGACAGAATCACTGAAGCTTTCTTT. Filled out from reference TRBV5-1 and TRBJ1-1, the complete variable domain reads KAGVTQTPRYLIKTRGQQVTLSCSPISGHRSVSWYQQTPGQGLQFLFEYFSETQRNKGNFPGRFSGRQFSNSRSEMNVSTLELGDSALYLCASSLGWGSDRITEAFFGQGTRLTVV.

The V and J genes are TRBV11-2 and TRBJ2-1; 14 bases are shared with TRBD2. This CDR3 is 16 amino acids long. CDR1 SGHAT and CDR2 FQNNGV come from the germline V gene. V lost 0 bases, J lost 6 bases, and 1 base stayed unmatched. CDR3 residues: CASSLDGLAGGNEQFF. In nucleotides, the CDR3 is TGTGCCAGCAGCTTAGATGGACTAGCGGGGGGCAATGAGCAGTTCTTC.

The chain recombines TRBV29-1 with TRBJ2-3, with TRBD2 as a possible D gene (5 bases). Trimming left V 7 bases short and J 3 bases short, with 14 bases between. In germline, CDR1 is SQVTM, CDR2 ANQGSEA. The CDR3 has 13 residues. The CDR3 protein is CSARRKLTDTQYF. As DNA, the CDR3 is TGCAGCGCCCGGAGGAAGTTGACAGATACGCAGTATTTT.

V and J are TRBV18 and TRBJ2-5; a possible D gene is TRBD1 (6 bases). V gave up 1 base and J gave up 5 bases, with 14 bases separating them. Looked up from germline, CDR1 is KGHSH and CDR2 is LQKENI. This CDR3 is 15 amino acids long. As DNA, the CDR3 is TGTGCCAGCTCACCACGGCCAGGGGCGCGGGAGACCCAGTACTTC. Amino acids: CASSPRPGARETQYF.

This clone has more than one count but fewer than ten. This sample includes further DNA sequences coding for the same CDR3. CDR3 DNA: TGTGCCAGCAGCGCATCCGGGACAGGGGCGATGCACGAGCAGTACTTC. Translation: CASSASGTGAMHEQYF. The rearrangement uses TRBV5-4 and TRBJ2-7; 10 bases line up with TRBD1. CDR1 is SGHNT, CDR2 YYREEE, per germline (reference sequence). Trimming cost V 4 bases and J 5 bases; bases outside gene matches: 12. The CDR3 runs to 16 residues.

The rearrangement links TRBV6-5 to TRBJ2-1, with D uncertain. The germline CDR1 and CDR2 sequences are MNHEY and SVGAGI. The CDR3 runs 14 residues. V dropped 0 bases and J dropped 5 bases, with 8 bases sitting between them. The CDR3 bases are TGTGCCAGCAGTTACTCAGCCGAGAACAATGAGCAGTTCTTC. Amino acids: CASSYSAENNEQFF.

The gene calls are TRBV2 and TRBJ1-2; TRBD1 matches at 7 bases. The CDR3 is 13 residues long. CDR1 is SNHLY and CDR2 is FYNNEI in the germline V gene. V lost 6 bases, J lost 1 base, and 2 bases stayed unmatched. CDR3 nucleotides: TGTGCCAGCAGCGGGACAGTTAACTATGGCTACACCTTC. It encodes CASSGTVNYGYTF.

The genes are TRBV21-1 and TRBJ2-1; the table names TRBD1, a call not compared with the DNA. TRBV21-1 is annotated as a pseudogene. This CDR3 spans 12 amino acids. Here the CDR3 reads CASSALRGEQFF. The CDR3 nucleotides read TGTGCCAGCAGCGCTCTCAGGGGTGAGCAGTTCTTC.

This clone was seen more than once but under ten times. The chain has TRBV19 and TRBJ1-5; 8 bases map to TRBD1. V dropped 2 bases and J dropped 7; count of bases not matched to a gene: 4. The CDR3 sequence is 14 residues long. The germline V gene encodes CDR1 LNHDA and CDR2 SQIVND (reference sequence). The CDR3 reads CASSITGGRQPQHF. CDR3 nucleotides: TGTGCCAGTAGTATAACAGGGGGGCGGCAGCCCCAGCATTTT.

The genes are TRBV6-6 and TRBJ2-7; D is unclear. V was shortened by 4 bases and J by 0 bases, with 10 bases between the two germline ends. The CDR3 sequence is 14 residues long. CDR1 is MNHNY, CDR2 SVGAGI, per germline (reference sequence). CDR3 DNA sequence: TGTGCCAGCAGTTCGGGCAGGAGCTCCTACGAGCAGTACTTC. Protein product: CASSSGRSSYEQYF.

The rearrangement joins TRBV28 to TRBJ1-3, with 9 positions matching TRBD1. The CDR3 spans 15 residues. The V segment lost 6 bases and the J segment 4 bases; nucleotides outside the gene matches: 7. Germline V gene data show CDR1 as MDHEN and CDR2 as SYDVKM. As DNA, the CDR3 is TGTGCCAGCAGCAACCCGGGACAGGGAGGAAACACCATATATTTT. Translated: CASSNPGQGGNTIYF.